The 13 T cell receptor beta chains listed next were all sequenced from one sample in a study of T-cell reconstitution after alpha-beta-depleted transplantation in children. Unique molecular identifiers were built into the TCRbeta library. TCRdb re-derived calls from the PCR reads in MiXCR, one entry per CDR3 protein. The sample carries around 600,000 distinct CDR3 sequences, about 15% recorded once. The material sequenced was PBMCs from the stem cell graft donor, taken from the stem cell graft. The receptor source for this set is a human donor who donated a stem cell graft to a child with acute myeloid leukemia.

The V call is TRBV7-9, the J call TRBJ1-2; D remains unclear. Germline CDR1 and CDR2: SEHNR and FQNEAQ (reference sequence). The CDR3 spans 13 residues. The germline V and J ends were trimmed by 1 base and 8 bases, with 11 bases remaining between them. The CDR3 coding sequence is TGTGCCAGCAGCTTAGAGAAGGGTTCCGGCTACACCTTC. This encodes CASSLEKGSGYTF.

This clonotype showed up many times. This chain links TRBV20-1 with TRBJ1-5, with 8 nucleotides matching TRBD1. The CDR3 covers 16 residues. CDR1 is DFQATT, CDR2 SNEGSKA, per germline (reference sequence). With 1 base clipped from V and 1 base from J, the junction kept 6 bases outside the gene matches. The CDR3 sequence: CSARGGQGLSNQPQHF. The CDR3 coding sequence is TGCAGTGCTAGAGGCGGACAGGGATTGAGCAATCAGCCCCAGCATTTT.

The rearrangement uses TRBV7-9 and TRBJ2-7; TRBD1 might be the D (5 bases). The CDR3 covers 14 residues. Trimming stripped 5 bases from V and 1 base from J, with 12 bases between. From germline, CDR1 is SEHNR and CDR2 FQNEAQ (reference sequence). The DNA of the CDR3 is TGTGCCAGCAGCCGTTTCGACAGATCCTACGAGCAGTACTTC. Translation gives CASSRFDRSYEQYF.

This clonotype was seen more than once but under ten times. The genes are TRBV24-1 and TRBJ1-5; TRBD1 is a possible D gene (6 bases). The germline CDR1 and CDR2 sequences are KGHDR and SFDVKD. V gave up 3 bases and J gave up 5 bases, with 10 bases separating them. This CDR3 has 14 amino acids. CDR3 DNA: TGTGCCACCAGTGATAGGACAGATGATCAGCCCCAGCATTTT. Protein sequence: CATSDRTDDQPQHF.

In its sample, this clonotype was seen many times. The chain carries TRBV7-2 and TRBJ1-1; 8 nucleotides align to TRBD1. The CDR3 is 13 amino acids. Trimming took 5 bases from V and 3 from J; bases not matched to a gene: 2. Per germline, CDR1 SGHTA and CDR2 FQGNSA. The CDR3 DNA sequence: TGTGCCAGCAGCACACAGGGGGACACTGAAGCTTTCTTT. Its protein is CASSTQGDTEAFF.

This clonotype was detected many times. The chain carries TRBV20-1 and TRBJ1-2; D uncertain. The CDR3 has 11 residues. Germline V lookup: CDR1 DFQATT, CDR2 SNEGSKA (reference sequence). The ends were cut back, 7 bases at V and 3 bases at J, with 9 bases in the middle. In nucleotides, the CDR3 is TGCAGTGTAGGGCACTACTATGGCTACACCTTC. Its protein is CSVGHYYGYTF.

Comments on this clonotype: A much more abundant neighbour one base away suggests this may be a read error. The CDR3 region has the DNA TGTGCCAGCAGTGAAGGACTAGCGGGGGGGCCAGAGACCCAGCACTTC. Protein: CASSEGLAGGPETQHF. This chain joins TRBV25-1 and TRBJ2-5, with TRBD2 identical over 15 bases. Germline values: CDR1 MGHDK, CDR2 SYGVNS. This CDR3 contains 16 residues.

This clonotype was seen many times. The rearrangement joins TRBV6-6 to TRBJ2-1; D gene unclear. With 5 bases removed from V and 8 bases from J, the gap between germline ends came to 10 bases. This CDR3 is 12 amino acids long. Per germline, CDR1 MNHNY and CDR2 SVGAGI (reference sequence). The CDR3 nucleotides read TGTGCCAGCAGTGGGCAGTCGGATGAGCAGTTCTTC. The encoded protein is CASSGQSDEQFF.

There are many counts of this clonotype. The gene calls are TRBV29-1 and TRBJ2-2; D remains ambiguous. Trimming removed 6 bases from V and 7 bases from J, with 15 bases in between. This CDR3 has 13 residues. Germline CDR1 SQVTM, CDR2 ANQGSEA. The CDR3 region has the DNA TGCAGCGTGAAAGGAATTGCGAACGGGGAGCTGTTTTTT. It encodes CSVKGIANGELFF.

The V call is TRBV12-3 or TRBV12-4, the J call TRBJ1-6, with D uncertain. The germline V and J ends were trimmed by 4 bases and 3 bases, with 7 bases remaining between them. The CDR3 is made up of 14 amino acids. The CDR3 DNA reads TGTGCCAGCAGTTCGGTGCACTATAATTCACCCCTCCACTTT. This codes for CASSSVHYNSPLHF.

This clonotype was recorded many times. The chain uses TRBV9 and TRBJ2-5; a possible D gene is TRBD2 (6 bases). V was shortened by 0 bases and J by 7 bases, with 10 bases between the two germline ends. Germline-derived CDR1 and CDR2 are SGDLS and YYNGEE. The CDR3 has 13 amino acids. For the CDR3, the DNA is TGTGCCAGCAGCGTAGGGCAGGGAGGGACCCAGTACTTC. It is translated as CASSVGQGGTQYF.

The chain has TRBV28 and TRBJ2-7, with 10 bases lining up with TRBD1. Germline V gene sequence: CDR1 MDHEN, CDR2 SYDVKM. The length of the CDR3 is 13 residues. V trimming: 5 bases; J trimming: 5 bases; junction bases outside the gene matches: 3. The DNA for the CDR3 is TGTGCCAGCAGTGAAGGACAGGGGGACGAGCAGTACGTC. Amino acid sequence: CASSEGQGDEQYV.

This clonotype was picked up many times. The chain employs TRBV29-1 and TRBJ2-4; possibly TRBD1 for D (5 bases). V lost 4 bases, J lost 9 bases, and 16 bases lay in between. The CDR3 has 13 residues. Germline CDR1 reads SQVTM; CDR2 reads ANQGSEA. The CDR3 is CSVVRQRQGIQYF. The CDR3 DNA reads TGCAGCGTTGTGAGACAGCGTCAGGGCATTCAGTACTTC.